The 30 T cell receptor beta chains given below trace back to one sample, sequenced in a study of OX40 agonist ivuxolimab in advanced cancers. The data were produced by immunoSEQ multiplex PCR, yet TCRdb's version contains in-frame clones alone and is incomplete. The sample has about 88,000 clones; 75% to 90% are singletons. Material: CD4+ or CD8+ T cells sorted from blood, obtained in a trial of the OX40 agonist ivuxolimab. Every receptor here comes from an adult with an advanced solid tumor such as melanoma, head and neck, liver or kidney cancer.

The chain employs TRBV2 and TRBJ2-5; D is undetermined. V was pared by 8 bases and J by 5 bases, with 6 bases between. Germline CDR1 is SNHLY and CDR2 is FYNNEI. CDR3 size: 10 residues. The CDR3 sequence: CASQQETQYF. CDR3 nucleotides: TGTGCCAGCCAGCAGGAGACCCAGTACTTC.

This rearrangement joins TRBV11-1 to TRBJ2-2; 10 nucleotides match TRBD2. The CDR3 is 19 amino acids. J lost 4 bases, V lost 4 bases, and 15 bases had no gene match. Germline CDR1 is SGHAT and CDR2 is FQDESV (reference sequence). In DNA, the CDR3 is TGTGCCAGCAGCTCGTCGGTACGTGGTCTAGCGGGGGCCACCGGGGAGCTGTTTTTT. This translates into CASSSSVRGLAGATGELFF.

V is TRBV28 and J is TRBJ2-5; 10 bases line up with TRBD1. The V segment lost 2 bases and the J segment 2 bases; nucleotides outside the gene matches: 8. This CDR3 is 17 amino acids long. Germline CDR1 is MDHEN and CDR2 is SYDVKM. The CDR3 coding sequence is TGTGCCAGCAGTTTACTCCCGGGACAGGGGCCGCAAGAGACCCAGTACTTC. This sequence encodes CASSLLPGQGPQETQYF.

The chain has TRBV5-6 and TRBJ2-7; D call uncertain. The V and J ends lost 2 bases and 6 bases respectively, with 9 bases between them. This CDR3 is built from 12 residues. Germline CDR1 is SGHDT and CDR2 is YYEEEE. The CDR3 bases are TGTGCCAGCAGCTTCCCTTCATCCGAGCAGTACTTC. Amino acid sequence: CASSFPSSEQYF.

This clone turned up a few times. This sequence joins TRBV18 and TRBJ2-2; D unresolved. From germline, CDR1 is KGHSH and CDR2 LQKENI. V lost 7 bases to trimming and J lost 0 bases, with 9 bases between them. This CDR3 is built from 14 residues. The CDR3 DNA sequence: TGTGCCAGCTTCCTGGCAGCGAACACCGGGGAGCTGTTTTTT. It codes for CASFLAANTGELFF.

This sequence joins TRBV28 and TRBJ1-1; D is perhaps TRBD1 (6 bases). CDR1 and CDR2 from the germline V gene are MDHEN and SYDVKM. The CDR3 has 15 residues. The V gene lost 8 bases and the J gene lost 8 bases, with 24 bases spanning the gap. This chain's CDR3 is CASGPRGGVVEEAFF. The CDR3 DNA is TGTGCCAGCGGCCCCCGCGGGGGCGTGGTCGAGGAAGCTTTCTTT.

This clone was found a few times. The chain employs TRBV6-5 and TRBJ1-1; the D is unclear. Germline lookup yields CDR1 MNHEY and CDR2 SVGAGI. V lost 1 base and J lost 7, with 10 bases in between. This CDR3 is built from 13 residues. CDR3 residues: CASSYWVGSEAFF. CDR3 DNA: TGTGCCAGCAGTTACTGGGTCGGCAGTGAAGCTTTCTTT.

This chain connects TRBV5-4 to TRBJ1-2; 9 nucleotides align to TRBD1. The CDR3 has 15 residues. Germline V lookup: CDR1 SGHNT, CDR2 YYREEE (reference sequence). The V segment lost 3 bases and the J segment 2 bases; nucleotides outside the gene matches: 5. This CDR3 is CASSSPGQGNYGYTF. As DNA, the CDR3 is TGTGCCAGCAGCTCACCGGGACAGGGAAACTATGGCTACACCTTC.

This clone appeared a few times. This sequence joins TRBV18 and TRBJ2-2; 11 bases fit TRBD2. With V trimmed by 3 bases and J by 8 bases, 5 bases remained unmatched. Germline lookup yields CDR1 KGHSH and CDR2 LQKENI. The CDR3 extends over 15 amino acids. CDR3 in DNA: TGTGCCAGCTCACCGACTAGCGGGACTCGGGGGGAGCTGTTTTTT. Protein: CASSPTSGTRGELFF.

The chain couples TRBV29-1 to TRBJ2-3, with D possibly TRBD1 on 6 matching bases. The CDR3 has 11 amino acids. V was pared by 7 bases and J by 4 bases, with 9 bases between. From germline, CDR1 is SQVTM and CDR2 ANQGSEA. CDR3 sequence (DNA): TGCAGCGGGGGGCGGCCAGATACGCAGTATTTT. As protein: CSGGRPDTQYF.

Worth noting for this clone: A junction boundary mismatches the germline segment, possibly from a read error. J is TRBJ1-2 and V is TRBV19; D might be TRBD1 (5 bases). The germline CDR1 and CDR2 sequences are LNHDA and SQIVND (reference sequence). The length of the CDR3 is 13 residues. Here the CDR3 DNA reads TGCGCCAGTAGCAGGGTTGGGTACTATGGCTACACCTTC. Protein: CASSRVGYYGYTF.

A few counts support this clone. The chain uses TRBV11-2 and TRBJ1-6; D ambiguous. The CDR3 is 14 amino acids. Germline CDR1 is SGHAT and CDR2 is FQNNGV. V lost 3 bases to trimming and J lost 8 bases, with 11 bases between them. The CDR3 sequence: CASSFVDGDSPLHF. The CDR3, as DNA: TGTGCCAGCAGCTTCGTGGACGGTGATTCACCCCTCCACTTT.

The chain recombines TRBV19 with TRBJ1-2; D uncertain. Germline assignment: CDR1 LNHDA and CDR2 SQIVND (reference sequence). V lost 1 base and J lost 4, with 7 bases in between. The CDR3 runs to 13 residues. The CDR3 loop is CASSIAGFYGYTF. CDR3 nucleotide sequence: TGTGCCAGTAGTATAGCCGGATTCTATGGCTACACCTTC.

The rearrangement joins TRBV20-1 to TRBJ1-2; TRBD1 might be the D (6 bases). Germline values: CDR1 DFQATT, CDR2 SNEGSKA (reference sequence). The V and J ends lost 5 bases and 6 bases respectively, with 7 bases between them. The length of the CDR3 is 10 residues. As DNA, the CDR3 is TGCAGTGCTTACAGGGATGGCTACACCTTC. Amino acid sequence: CSAYRDGYTF.

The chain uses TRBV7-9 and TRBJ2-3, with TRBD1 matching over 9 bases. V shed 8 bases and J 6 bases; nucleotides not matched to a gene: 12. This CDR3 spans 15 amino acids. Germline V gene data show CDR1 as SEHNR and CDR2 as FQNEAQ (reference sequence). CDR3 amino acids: CASQKSHRGPDTQYF. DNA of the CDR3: TGTGCCAGCCAAAAATCCCACAGGGGGCCCGATACGCAGTATTTT.

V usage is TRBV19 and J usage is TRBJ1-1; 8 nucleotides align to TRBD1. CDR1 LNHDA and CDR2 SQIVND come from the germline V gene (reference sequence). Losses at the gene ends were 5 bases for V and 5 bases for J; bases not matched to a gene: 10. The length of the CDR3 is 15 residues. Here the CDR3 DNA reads TGTGCCAGTAGTCTCCGCAGGGGGCTAGGTACTGAAGCTTTCTTT. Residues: CASSLRRGLGTEAFF.

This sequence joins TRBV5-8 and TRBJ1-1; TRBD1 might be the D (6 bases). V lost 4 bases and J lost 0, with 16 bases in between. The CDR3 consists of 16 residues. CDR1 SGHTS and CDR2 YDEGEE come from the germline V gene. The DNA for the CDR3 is TGTGCCAGCAGCCTCTATATGGGGGGCTTGAACACTGAAGCTTTCTTT. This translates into CASSLYMGGLNTEAFF.

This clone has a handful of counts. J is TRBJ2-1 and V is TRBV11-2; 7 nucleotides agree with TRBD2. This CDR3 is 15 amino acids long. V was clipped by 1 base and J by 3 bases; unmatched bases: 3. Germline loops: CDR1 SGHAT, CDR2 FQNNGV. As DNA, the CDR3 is TGTGCCAGCAGCTTAGCTAGCGGCTTCTACAATGAGCAGTTCTTC. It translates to CASSLASGFYNEQFF.

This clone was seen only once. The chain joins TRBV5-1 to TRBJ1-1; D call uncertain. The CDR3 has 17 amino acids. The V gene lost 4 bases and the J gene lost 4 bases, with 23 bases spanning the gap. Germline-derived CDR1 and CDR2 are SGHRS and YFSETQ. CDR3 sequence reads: CASSEGRGVGNGTEAFF. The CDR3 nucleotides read TGCGCCAGCAGCGAGGGCAGAGGAGTCGGGAACGGCACTGAAGCTTTCTTT. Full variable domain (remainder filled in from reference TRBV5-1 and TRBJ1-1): KAGVTQTPRYLIKTRGQQVTLSCSPISGHRSVSWYQQTPGQGLQFLFEYFSETQRNKGNFPGRFSGRQFSNSRSEMNVSTLELGDSALYLCASSEGRGVGNGTEAFFGQGTRLTVV.

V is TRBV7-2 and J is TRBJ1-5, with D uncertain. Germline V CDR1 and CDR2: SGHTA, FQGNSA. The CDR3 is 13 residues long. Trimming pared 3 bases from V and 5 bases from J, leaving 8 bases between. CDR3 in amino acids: CASSLFRHQPQHF. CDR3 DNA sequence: TGTGCCAGCAGCTTGTTTAGACATCAGCCCCAGCATTTT.

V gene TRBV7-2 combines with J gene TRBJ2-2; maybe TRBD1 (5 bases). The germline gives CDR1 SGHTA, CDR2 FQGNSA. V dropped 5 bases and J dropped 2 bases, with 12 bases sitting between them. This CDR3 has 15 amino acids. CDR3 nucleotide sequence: TGTGCCAGCAGCCCTGACAGAATTAACACCGGGGAGCTGTTTTTT. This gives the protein CASSPDRINTGELFF.

CDR3: CASSLPGVFGYGYTF. For the CDR3, the DNA is TGCGCCAGCAGCTTACCAGGGGTTTTTGGCTATGGCTACACCTTC. The chain joins TRBV5-1 to TRBJ1-2; D may be TRBD1 (6 bases). The CDR3 contains 15 residues. V was shortened by 2 bases and J by 4 bases, with 15 bases between the two germline ends. Per the germline V gene, CDR1 is SGHRS and CDR2 is YFSETQ.

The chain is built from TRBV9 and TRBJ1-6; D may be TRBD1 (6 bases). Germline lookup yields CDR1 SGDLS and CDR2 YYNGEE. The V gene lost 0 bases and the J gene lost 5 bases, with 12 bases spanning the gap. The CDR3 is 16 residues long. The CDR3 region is CASSVAGGGNNSPLHF. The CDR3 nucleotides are TGTGCCAGCAGCGTAGCAGGCGGGGGCAATAATTCACCCCTCCACTTT. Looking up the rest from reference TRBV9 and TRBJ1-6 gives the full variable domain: DSGVTQTPKHLITATGQRVTLRCSPRSGDLSVYWYQQSLDQGLQFLIQYYNGEERAKGNILERFSAQQFPDLHSELNLSSLELGDSALYFCASSVAGGGNNSPLHFGNGTRLTVT.

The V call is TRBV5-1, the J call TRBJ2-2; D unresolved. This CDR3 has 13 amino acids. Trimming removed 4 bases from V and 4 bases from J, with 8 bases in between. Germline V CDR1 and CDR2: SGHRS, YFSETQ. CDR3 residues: CASSPLGTGELFF. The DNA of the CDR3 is TGCGCCAGCAGCCCCTTAGGCACCGGGGAGCTGTTTTTT.

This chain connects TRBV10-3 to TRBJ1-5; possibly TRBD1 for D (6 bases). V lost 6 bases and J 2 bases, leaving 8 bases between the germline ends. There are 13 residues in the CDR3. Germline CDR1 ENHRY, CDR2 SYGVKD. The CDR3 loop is CAIRGGGNQPQHF. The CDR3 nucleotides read TGTGCCATCAGGGGGGGCGGCAATCAGCCCCAGCATTTT.

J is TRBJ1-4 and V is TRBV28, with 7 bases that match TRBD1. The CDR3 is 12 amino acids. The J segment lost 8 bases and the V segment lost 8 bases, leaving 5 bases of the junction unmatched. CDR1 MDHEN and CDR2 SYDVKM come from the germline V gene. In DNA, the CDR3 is TGTGCCAGCCAGGGGGGGAAAGAAAAACTGTTTTTT. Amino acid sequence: CASQGGKEKLFF. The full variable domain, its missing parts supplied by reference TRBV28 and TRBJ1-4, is DVKVTQSSRYLVKRTGEKVFLECVQDMDHENMFWYRQDPGLGLRLIYFSYDVKMKEKGDIPEGYSVSREKKERFSLILESASTNQTSMYLCASQGGKEKLFFGSGTQLSVL.

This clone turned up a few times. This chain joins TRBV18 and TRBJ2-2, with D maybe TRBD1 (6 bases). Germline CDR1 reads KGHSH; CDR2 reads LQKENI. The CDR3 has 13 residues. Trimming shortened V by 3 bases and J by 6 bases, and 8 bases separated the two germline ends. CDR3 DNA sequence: TGTGCCAGCTCACCGAACAGGGCCGGGGAGCTGTTTTTT. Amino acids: CASSPNRAGELFF.

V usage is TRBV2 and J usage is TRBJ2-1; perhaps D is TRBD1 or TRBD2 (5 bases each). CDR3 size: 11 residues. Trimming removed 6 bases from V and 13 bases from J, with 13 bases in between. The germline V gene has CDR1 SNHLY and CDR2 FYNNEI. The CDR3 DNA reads TGTGCCAGCAGATCTCGGGGCCCACAGTTCTTC. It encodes CASRSRGPQFF.

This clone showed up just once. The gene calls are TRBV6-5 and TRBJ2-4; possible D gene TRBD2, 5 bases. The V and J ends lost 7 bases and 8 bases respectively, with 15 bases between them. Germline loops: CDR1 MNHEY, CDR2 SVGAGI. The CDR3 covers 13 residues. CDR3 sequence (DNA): TGTGCCAGCACCGACCCACAGAGGGACATTCAGTACTTC. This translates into CASTDPQRDIQYF.

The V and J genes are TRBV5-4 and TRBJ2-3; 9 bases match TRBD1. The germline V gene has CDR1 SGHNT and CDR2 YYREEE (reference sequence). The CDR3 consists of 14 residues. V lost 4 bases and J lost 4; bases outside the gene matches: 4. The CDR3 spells CASSEGQGPDTQYF. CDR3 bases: TGTGCCAGCAGCGAGGGACAGGGCCCAGATACGCAGTATTTT.